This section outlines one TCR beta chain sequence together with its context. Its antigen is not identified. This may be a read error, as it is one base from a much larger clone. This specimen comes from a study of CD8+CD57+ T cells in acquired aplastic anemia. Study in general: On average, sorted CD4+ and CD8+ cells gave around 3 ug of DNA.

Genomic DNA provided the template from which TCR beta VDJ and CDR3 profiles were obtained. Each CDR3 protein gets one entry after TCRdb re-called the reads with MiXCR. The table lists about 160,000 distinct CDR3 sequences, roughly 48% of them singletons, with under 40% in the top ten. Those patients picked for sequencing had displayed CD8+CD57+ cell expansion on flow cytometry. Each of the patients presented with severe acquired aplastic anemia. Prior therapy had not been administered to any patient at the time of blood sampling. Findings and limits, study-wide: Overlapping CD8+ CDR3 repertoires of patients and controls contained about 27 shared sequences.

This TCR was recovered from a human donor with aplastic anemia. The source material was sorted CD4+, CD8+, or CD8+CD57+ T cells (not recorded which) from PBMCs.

Here the CDR3 DNA reads TGTGCCAGCGGCGGGCCCGTAGCCTACGAGCAGTACTTC. Its protein product is CASGGPVAYEQYF. This rearrangement joins TRBV11-3 to TRBJ2-7; TRBD2 is a possible D gene (5 bases). V dropped 8 bases and J dropped 2 bases, with 13 bases sitting between them. Looked up from germline, CDR1 is SGHNT and CDR2 is YENEEA. The CDR3 has 13 amino acids.